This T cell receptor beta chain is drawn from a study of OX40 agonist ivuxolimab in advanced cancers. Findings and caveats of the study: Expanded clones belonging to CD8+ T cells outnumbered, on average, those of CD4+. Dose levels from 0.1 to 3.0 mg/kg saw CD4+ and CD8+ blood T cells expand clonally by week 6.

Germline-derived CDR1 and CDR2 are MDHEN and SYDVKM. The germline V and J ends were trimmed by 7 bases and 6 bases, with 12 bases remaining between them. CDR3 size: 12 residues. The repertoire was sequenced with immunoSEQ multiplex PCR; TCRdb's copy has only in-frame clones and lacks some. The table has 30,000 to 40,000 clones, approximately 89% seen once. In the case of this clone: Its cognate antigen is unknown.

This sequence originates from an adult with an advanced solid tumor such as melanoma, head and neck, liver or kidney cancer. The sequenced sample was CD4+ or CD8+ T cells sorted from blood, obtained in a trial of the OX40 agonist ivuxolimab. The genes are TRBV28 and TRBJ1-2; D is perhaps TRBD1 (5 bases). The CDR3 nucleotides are TGTGCCAGCATCGGTATGGGGGATGGCTACACCTTC. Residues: CASIGMGDGYTF.